This T cell receptor beta chain was captured in a study of T-cell reconstitution after alpha-beta-depleted transplantation in children. Germline V lookup: CDR1 MGHRA, CDR2 YSYEKL. With 1 base removed from V and 8 bases from J, the gap between germline ends came to 14 bases. The CDR3 runs 14 residues. Findings and limits, study-wide: The authors attributed T-cell counts and diversity one year after transplant mostly to newly produced T cells. High day-60 TCRbeta diversity in some patients came from surviving recipient T cells and thymic progenitors. Roughly two months post-transplant, alpha-beta T cells reportedly originated from several hundred graft clones that had expanded.

For TCRbeta, the library was prepared with unique molecular identifiers. TCRdb fed the PCR reads into MiXCR, producing one record per CDR3 protein. The sample includes 900,000 or so distinct CDR3 sequences, roughly 15% of them seen just once. About this clonotype: The antigen is not known.

The chain carries TRBV4-1 and TRBJ1-2; possible D gene TRBD1, 6 bases. Sequenced here: PBMCs, mostly from graft donor cells, sampled 360 days after TCRalphabeta/CD19-depleted stem cell transplant. This sequence was found in a male patient younger than 18 who had a stem cell transplant for acute lymphoblastic leukemia, so the T cells may come from the graft donor. CDR3 DNA: TGCGCCAGCAGCCAAGGGGCAAGGGGGAGCGGCTACACCTTC. It encodes CASSQGARGSGYTF.